The 12 T cell receptor beta chains below come from one sample, sequenced in a study of PD-L1 blockade in urothelial cancer. The time point here: peripheral blood 6 weeks after treatment start. The protocol was immunoSEQ multiplex PCR, while the TCRdb copy is restricted to in-frame clones and leaves out a portion. The table shows around 80,000 clones, with around 93% occurring only once. The sample consisted of PBMCs, taken around atezolizumab (anti-PD-L1) treatment. All receptors come from a woman of 80 years or more with urothelial cancer.

The chain carries TRBV6-5 and TRBJ2-1; 8 bases agree with TRBD2. Trimming removed 8 bases from V and 6 bases from J; junction bases left unmatched: 6. The CDR3 loop spans 13 amino acids. Germline V gives CDR1 MNHEY, CDR2 SVGAGI. This CDR3 reads CASGLAGSNEQFF. In DNA form, the CDR3 reads TGTGCCAGCGGACTAGCTGGGAGCAATGAGCAGTTCTTC.

The chain carries TRBV5-1 and TRBJ2-1; 8 bases align to TRBD2. The germline gives CDR1 SGHRS, CDR2 YFSETQ. V was clipped by 1 base and J by 9 bases; unmatched bases: 9. The CDR3 is 15 amino acids. Here the CDR3 DNA reads TGCGCCAGCAGCTTGACGTCGGGAGGGCCTAGTGAGCAGTTCTTC. Translated, it gives CASSLTSGGPSEQFF.

The CDR3 is CASSSLTGTHNEQFF. CDR3 coding DNA: TGTGCCAGCAGCTCTCTAACAGGGACCCACAATGAGCAGTTCTTC. This rearrangement joins TRBV5-6 to TRBJ2-1; tentative D call: TRBD1 (6 bases). Germline CDR1 reads SGHDT; CDR2 reads YYEEEE. CDR3 size: 15 residues. V shed 3 bases and J shed 5 bases, with 15 bases lying between them.

The J gene is TRBJ2-1, the V gene TRBV6-5; D might be TRBD2 (7 bases). This CDR3 has 15 amino acids. V dropped 5 bases and J dropped 8 bases, with 19 bases sitting between them. Germline V CDR1 and CDR2: MNHEY, SVGAGI. The CDR3 DNA sequence: TGTGCCAGCAGTGCGGGGGCGATTTATGGCGATGAGCAGTTCTTC. It is translated as CASSAGAIYGDEQFF.

V and J are TRBV5-1 and TRBJ2-7; 7 positions match TRBD1. V lost 4 bases to trimming and J lost 2 bases; unmatched junction nucleotides: 9. Germline V gives CDR1 SGHRS, CDR2 YFSETQ. CDR3 length: 15 amino acids. The CDR3 spells CASSRETGNTYEQYF. CDR3 coding DNA: TGCGCCAGCAGCAGGGAGACAGGGAACACCTACGAGCAGTACTTC.

The V and J genes are TRBV25-1 and TRBJ2-3, with 10 nucleotides matching TRBD2. CDR3 size: 16 residues. V was pared by 3 bases and J by 2 bases, with 5 bases of the junction left unmatched. Looked up from germline, CDR1 is MGHDK and CDR2 is SYGVNS. The CDR3 loop reads CASSERLAGNTDTQYF. The CDR3 DNA follows: TGTGCCAGCAGTGAGCGACTAGCGGGTAACACAGATACGCAGTATTTT.

V usage is TRBV9 and J usage is TRBJ2-7; TRBD1 matches 9 bases. Germline values: CDR1 SGDLS, CDR2 YYNGEE. The CDR3 runs to 15 residues. The junction had 6 bases not matched to a gene; V was cut back by 2 bases and J by 3 bases. CDR3 sequence: CASSVGGTGRYEQYF. DNA for the CDR3: TGTGCCAGCAGCGTGGGGGGGACAGGGCGCTACGAGCAGTACTTC. The whole variable domain, filled in from reference TRBV9 and TRBJ2-7, reads DSGVTQTPKHLITATGQRVTLRCSPRSGDLSVYWYQQSLDQGLQFLIQYYNGEERAKGNILERFSAQQFPDLHSELNLSSLELGDSALYFCASSVGGTGRYEQYFGPGTRLTVT.

V and J are TRBV7-3 and TRBJ2-6, with D perhaps matching TRBD1 (6 bases). V was shortened by 0 bases and J by 5 bases, with 8 bases between the two germline ends. Looked up from germline, CDR1 is SGHTA and CDR2 is FQGTGA. CDR3 length equals 15 residues. The CDR3 is CASSLTGQRANVLTF. Written as DNA, the CDR3 is TGTGCCAGCAGCTTAACCGGACAGAGGGCCAACGTCCTGACTTTC.

J is TRBJ1-2 and V is TRBV5-4; 8 bases are shared with TRBD1. Trimming cost V 4 bases and J 6 bases; bases outside gene matches: 8. The germline CDR1 and CDR2 sequences are SGHNT and YYREEE (reference sequence). This CDR3 comprises 14 residues. CDR3 residues: CASSQMTGENGYTF. CDR3 coding DNA: TGTGCCAGCAGCCAGATGACAGGGGAGAATGGCTACACCTTC.

This chain connects TRBV19 to TRBJ1-5, with D tentatively TRBD1 (5 bases). Per germline, CDR1 LNHDA and CDR2 SQIVND (reference sequence). The ends were cut back, 5 bases at V and 2 bases at J, with 13 bases in the middle. This CDR3 contains 15 residues. The CDR3 spells CASSPQKTGNQPQHF. For the CDR3, the DNA is TGTGCCAGTAGTCCACAAAAGACAGGCAATCAGCCCCAGCATTTT.

The chain uses TRBV15 and TRBJ2-5; 7 bases line up with TRBD2. Trimming took 1 base from V and 5 from J; bases not matched to a gene: 10. Germline assignment: CDR1 LNHNV and CDR2 YYDKDF (reference sequence). CDR3 length: 16 residues. The CDR3 loop is CATSRVGGRDGETQYF. The CDR3 region has the DNA TGTGCCACCAGCAGAGTTGGCGGGAGAGATGGGGAGACCCAGTACTTC.

The rearrangement joins TRBV7-9 to TRBJ2-2; 8 nucleotides agree with TRBD2. This CDR3 contains 17 residues. The V gene's germline CDR1 is SEHNR and CDR2 FQNEAQ (reference sequence). V shed 4 bases, J shed 1 base, and the junction held 8 bases outside the gene matches. CDR3 protein: CASSSPRAGGNTGELFF. The CDR3, as DNA: TGTGCCAGCAGCTCCCCCCGCGCGGGAGGGAACACCGGGGAGCTGTTTTTT.